The 20 T cell receptor beta chains reported below all come from one sample, sequenced in a study of blood T cell repertoires in COVID-19. Sequenced by immunoSEQ multiplex PCR; TCRdb stores in-frame clones only, minus some. Of around 220,000 clones detected, almost 90% appear once; the ten largest clones hold about 1.5%. The sequenced sample was peripheral blood. The receptors originated from a man between 18 and 35 years old with active or convalescent COVID-19.

This sequence joins TRBV7-6 and TRBJ1-5; no clear D. Deletions cut 4 bases from V and 4 bases from J, with 5 bases between. There are 12 residues in the CDR3. The germline CDR1 and CDR2 sequences are SGHVS and FNYEAQ. CDR3 residues: CASSSKNQPQHF. The CDR3 region has the DNA TGTGCCAGCAGCTCTAAAAATCAGCCCCAGCATTTT. Supplemented by reference TRBV7-6 and TRBJ1-5, the full variable domain reads GAGVSQSPRYKVTKRGQDVALRCDPISGHVSLYWYRQALGQGPEFLTYFNYEAQQDKSGLPNDRFSAERPEGSISTLTIQRTEQRDSAMYRCASSSKNQPQHFGDGTRLSIL.

The gene calls are TRBV19 and TRBJ2-2, with a possible D match to TRBD1 (6 bases). The germline gives CDR1 LNHDA, CDR2 SQIVND (reference sequence). V was clipped by 3 bases and J by 6 bases, with 11 bases between them. This CDR3 comprises 14 residues. The CDR3 bases are TGTGCCAGTAGTATCAGGGGATCGCCCGGGGAGCTGTTTTTT. It translates to CASSIRGSPGELFF. The full variable domain, its missing parts supplied by reference TRBV19 and TRBJ2-2, is DGGITQSPKYLFRKEGQNVTLSCEQNLNHDAMYWYRQDPGQGLRLIYYSQIVNDFQKGDIAEGYSVSREKKESFPLTVTSAQKNPTAFYLCASSIRGSPGELFFGEGSRLTVL.

This clone qualifies as medium-sized. The CDR3 region is CASSQETGQGYNEQFF. CDR3 in DNA: TGTGCCAGCAGCCAGGAAACGGGACAGGGCTACAATGAGCAGTTCTTC. V usage is TRBV4-2 and J usage is TRBJ2-1; 9 bases agree with TRBD1. Germline lookup yields CDR1 LGHNA and CDR2 YNFKEQ. The CDR3 covers 16 residues. V gave up 3 bases and J gave up 3 bases; unmatched junction bases: 6.

The chain couples TRBV25-1 to TRBJ2-4; weak D call: TRBD1 (6 bases). The CDR3 contains 16 residues. Per germline, CDR1 MGHDK and CDR2 SYGVNS. Trimming took 9 bases from V and 0 from J, leaving 18 bases between them. CDR3 in amino acids: CASGEMGAGAKNIQYF. DNA for the CDR3: TGTGCCAGTGGTGAAATGGGGGCGGGAGCCAAAAACATTCAGTACTTC.

V and J are TRBV5-1 and TRBJ2-3; 8 nucleotides align to TRBD2. Germline assignment: CDR1 SGHRS and CDR2 YFSETQ. The CDR3 has 17 residues. The V segment lost 1 base and the J segment 2 bases; nucleotides outside the gene matches: 9. CDR3 sequence reads: CASSLLTSGTTTDTQYF. CDR3 coding DNA: TGCGCCAGCAGCTTGCTTACTAGCGGCACGACCACAGATACGCAGTATTTT. Full variable domain (outside the CDR3, taken from reference TRBV5-1 and TRBJ2-3): KAGVTQTPRYLIKTRGQQVTLSCSPISGHRSVSWYQQTPGQGLQFLFEYFSETQRNKGNFPGRFSGRQFSNSRSEMNVSTLELGDSALYLCASSLLTSGTTTDTQYFGPGTRLTVL.

CDR3: CASSSRQFWETQYF. The DNA of the CDR3 is TGTGCCAGCAGCTCCCGACAGTTCTGGGAGACCCAGTACTTC. The chain recombines TRBV13 with TRBJ2-5; tentatively, D is TRBD1 (5 bases). The CDR3 spans 14 residues. The germline V gene encodes CDR1 PRHDT and CDR2 FYEKMQ (reference sequence). V dropped 4 bases and J dropped 5 bases, with 14 bases sitting between them.

The V call is TRBV27, the J call TRBJ2-7; D possibly corresponds to TRBD2 (6 bases). V lost 3 bases, J lost 0 bases, and 9 bases lay in between. The CDR3 is 14 residues long. Germline V gene data show CDR1 as MNHEY and CDR2 as SMNVEV (reference sequence). The CDR3 reads CASSLAGSSYEQYF. DNA of the CDR3: TGTGCCAGCAGTTTGGCGGGATCCTCCTACGAGCAGTACTTC.

The J gene is TRBJ1-2, the V gene TRBV15; D is unresolved. V was cut by 5 bases and J by 6 bases, with 10 bases left in between. The germline V gene has CDR1 LNHNV and CDR2 YYDKDF (reference sequence). This CDR3 has 12 amino acids. The DNA for the CDR3 is TGTGCCACCAGCTACGACCGGGATGGCTACACCTTC. Translating it yields CATSYDRDGYTF.

In its sample, this clone was seen once. The chain has TRBV5-4 and TRBJ2-1, with 11 bases identical to TRBD2. CDR1 SGHNT and CDR2 YYREEE come from the germline V gene (reference sequence). J gave up 0 bases and V 4 bases, and 6 bases lay outside the gene matches. There are 17 residues in the CDR3. The CDR3 DNA follows: TGTGCCAGCAGCGGCTTCGGGACTAGCGGCTCCTACAATGAGCAGTTCTTC. It codes for CASSGFGTSGSYNEQFF.

V usage is TRBV6-5 and J usage is TRBJ1-1; TRBD1 aligns across 10 bases. Per the germline V gene, CDR1 is MNHEY and CDR2 is SVGAGI. This CDR3 region has 14 residues. J was trimmed by 3 bases and V by 5 bases; bases with no gene match: 3. As DNA, the CDR3 is TGTGCCAGCAGTCTCGGGACAGGGGACACTGAAGCTTTCTTT. This encodes CASSLGTGDTEAFF.

This chain uses TRBV19 with TRBJ2-2; no reliable D call. The CDR3 is made up of 11 amino acids. Germline V gives CDR1 LNHDA, CDR2 SQIVND (reference sequence). V was pared by 8 bases and J by 3 bases, with 4 bases between. In nucleotides, the CDR3 is TGTGCCAGTCGGTACACCGGGGAGCTGTTTTTT. As protein: CASRYTGELFF.

The chain couples TRBV5-1 to TRBJ2-5, with D perhaps TRBD2 (6 bases). The CDR3 runs to 16 residues. The germline CDR1 and CDR2 sequences are SGHRS and YFSETQ. With 1 base removed from V and 5 bases from J, the gap between germline ends came to 18 bases. In DNA form, the CDR3 reads TGCGCCAGCAGCTTGAACCCCTCGGGAGTCGGGGAGACCCAGTACTTC. Translating it yields CASSLNPSGVGETQYF.

The chain carries TRBV19 and TRBJ2-3; TRBD2 is a possible D gene (5 bases). Germline values: CDR1 LNHDA, CDR2 SQIVND (reference sequence). V dropped 7 bases and J dropped 2 bases, with 13 bases sitting between them. There are 14 residues in the CDR3. DNA for the CDR3: TGTGCCAGTACCCCCGGGATCGACACAGATACGCAGTATTTT. This codes for CASTPGIDTDTQYF.

The rearrangement joins TRBV6-5 to TRBJ2-7; 12 bases fit TRBD1. Losses at the gene ends were 6 bases for V and 5 bases for J; bases not matched to a gene: 5. The CDR3 loop spans 14 amino acids. The germline gives CDR1 MNHEY, CDR2 SVGAGI. Written as DNA, the CDR3 is TGTGCCAGCAGGCGGGGGACAGGGGGCAACGAGCAGTACTTC. Its translation is CASRRGTGGNEQYF.

V and J are TRBV28 and TRBJ1-5; TRBD1 might be the D (5 bases). The V gene lost 2 bases and the J gene lost 6 bases, with 11 bases spanning the gap. This CDR3 is 14 amino acids long. Germline V gene lookup returns CDR1 MDHEN and CDR2 SYDVKM. The CDR3 loop reads CASSLAGNGQPQHF. CDR3 DNA sequence: TGTGCCAGCAGTTTAGCAGGGAACGGTCAGCCCCAGCATTTT.

This chain uses TRBV5-4 with TRBJ1-1, with D possibly being TRBD1 (5 bases). V dropped 4 bases and J dropped 3 bases, with 16 bases sitting between them. The CDR3 extends over 15 amino acids. Per the germline V gene, CDR1 is SGHNT and CDR2 is YYREEE (reference sequence). The CDR3 sequence: CASSRGLVLDTEAFF. Here the CDR3 DNA reads TGTGCCAGCAGCAGGGGTTTGGTATTGGACACTGAAGCTTTCTTT. The whole variable domain, remainder taken from reference TRBV5-4 and TRBJ1-1, is ETGVTQSPTHLIKTRGQQVTLRCSSQSGHNTVSWYQQALGQGPQFIFQYYREEENGRGNFPPRFSGLQFPNYSSELNVNALELDDSALYLCASSRGLVLDTEAFFGQGTRLTVV.

This clone occurred a few times. Other DNA sequences of this sample code for an identical CDR3. In DNA form, the CDR3 reads TGTGCCAGCAGCTTATCAGGGAACACTGAAGCTTTCTTT. It yields the protein CASSLSGNTEAFF. The genes are TRBV7-2 and TRBJ1-1, with D unresolved. The CDR3 consists of 13 residues. The V gene's germline CDR1 is SGHTA and CDR2 FQGNSA. The V end was cut by 2 bases, the J end by 1 base, with 5 bases between.

The chain couples TRBV28 to TRBJ1-2; no clear D gene. This CDR3 has 14 residues. Germline V gene data show CDR1 as MDHEN and CDR2 as SYDVKM. Trimming cost V 8 bases and J 0 bases, with 13 bases left between them. CDR3 in amino acids: CASDSEGTNYGYTF. The CDR3 DNA sequence: TGTGCCAGCGACTCTGAAGGAACTAACTATGGCTACACCTTC.

The chain carries TRBV19 and TRBJ2-3; 8 bases match TRBD2. The CDR3 totals 15 residues. CDR1 is LNHDA, CDR2 SQIVND, per germline (reference sequence). Trimming cost V 5 bases and J 4 bases; bases outside gene matches: 8. The CDR3 loop is CASSVASGSPDTQYF. The CDR3 DNA reads as TGTGCCAGTAGTGTTGCTAGCGGGTCCCCAGATACGCAGTATTTT.

The J gene is TRBJ1-1, the V gene TRBV30, with D possibly TRBD1 on 6 matching bases. Trimming took 5 bases from V and 7 from J, leaving 14 bases between them. The CDR3 length is 12 residues. The V gene's germline CDR1 is GTSNPN and CDR2 SVGIG (reference sequence). The CDR3 coding sequence is TGTGCCTGGGAAAATGAAGGGGGTGAAGCTTTCTTT. Its protein is CAWENEGGEAFF.